Each of the 20 T cell receptor beta chains below was sequenced from the same sample in a study of shared clonotypes between healthy human individuals. The table came from immunoSEQ multiplex PCR; TCRdb's copy has only in-frame clones and leaves some out. The sample has over 2 million clones, about 95% seen once. The sequenced sample was naive CD4+ T cells sorted from blood. The subset: CD45RA+ positively selected. Receptors originate from a man aged 18-30 years in good health.

This clone showed up just once. J is TRBJ2-3 and V is TRBV2; TRBD2 agrees at 8 bases. V gave up 11 bases and J gave up 2 bases; unmatched junction bases: 6. The CDR3 runs 13 residues. CDR1 is SNHLY and CDR2 is FYNNEI in the germline V gene. The CDR3, as DNA: TGTGCCTCGGGAGGGGTCTCCACAGATACGCAGTATTTT. Translated: CASGGVSTDTQYF.

This chain links TRBV5-4 with TRBJ2-2; D unclear. The germline CDR1 and CDR2 sequences are SGHNT and YYREEE (reference sequence). This CDR3 has 17 residues. V was cut by 4 bases and J by 0 bases, with 16 bases left in between. CDR3 region: CASSPSGRITNTGELFF. CDR3 coding DNA: TGTGCCAGCAGCCCCTCCGGACGGATAACGAACACCGGGGAGCTGTTTTTT.

The V call is TRBV5-1, the J call TRBJ2-2; D tentatively fits TRBD1 or TRBD2 (5 bases each). This CDR3 contains 15 residues. Trimming shortened V by 4 bases and J by 6 bases, and 16 bases separated the two germline ends. Germline-derived CDR1 and CDR2 are SGHRS and YFSETQ. Here the CDR3 reads CASSPSVGDAGELFF. In nucleotides, the CDR3 is TGCGCCAGCAGCCCATCGGTGGGGGATGCCGGGGAGCTGTTTTTT.

The chain is built from TRBV30 and TRBJ2-5; D is undetermined. The CDR3 runs 12 residues. Germline V gene sequence: CDR1 GTSNPN, CDR2 SVGIG (reference sequence). Trimming left V 2 bases short and J 5 bases short, with 9 bases between. CDR3 sequence reads: CAWSSQRETQYF. The CDR3 DNA sequence: TGTGCCTGGAGTTCTCAGAGGGAGACCCAGTACTTC.

This clone was seen a single time. The J gene is TRBJ1-3, the V gene TRBV10-3; 9 nucleotides agree with TRBD1. V gave up 5 bases and J gave up 7 bases; unmatched junction bases: 3. The CDR3 is 13 residues long. Germline lookup yields CDR1 ENHRY and CDR2 SYGVKD. The CDR3 coding sequence is TGTGCCATCAGTTTTGGACAGGGGAACACCATATATTTT. Translating it yields CAISFGQGNTIYF.

This clone was seen once. The genes are TRBV19 and TRBJ2-7, with TRBD1 identical over 8 bases. This CDR3 contains 14 residues. V dropped 8 bases and J dropped 2; count of bases not matched to a gene: 8. Germline CDR1 LNHDA, CDR2 SQIVND (reference sequence). The DNA for the CDR3 is TGTGCCAGTTCGCGGGACAGGCCCACCTACGAGCAGTACTTC. Encoded protein: CASSRDRPTYEQYF.

The chain carries TRBV5-1 and TRBJ1-4; no clear D. In germline, CDR1 is SGHRS, CDR2 YFSETQ. This CDR3 contains 16 residues. Trimming cost V 4 bases and J 2 bases, with 15 bases left between them. The CDR3 sequence: CASSQTTPGTNEKLFF. The CDR3 DNA reads TGCGCCAGCAGCCAAACCACCCCGGGGACTAATGAAAAACTGTTTTTT.

The chain combines TRBV19 with TRBJ1-2, with 7 positions matching TRBD1. The CDR3 is 14 amino acids. Per germline, CDR1 LNHDA and CDR2 SQIVND (reference sequence). Germline trimming cut 7 bases from V and 1 base from J; bases unmatched to any gene: 6. CDR3 loop: CASNQQGINYGYTF. The CDR3, as DNA: TGTGCCAGTAATCAACAGGGGATTAACTATGGCTACACCTTC.

Points on this clone: At the DNA level, this CDR3 is encoded by other sequences in the same sample as well. The J gene is TRBJ2-2, the V gene TRBV15; D remains unclear. Germline-derived CDR1 and CDR2 are LNHNV and YYDKDF (reference sequence). The CDR3 is 14 amino acids. Trimming shortened V by 4 bases and J by 2 bases, and 8 bases separated the two germline ends. CDR3 bases: TGTGCCACCAGCAAAGGACCTAACACCGGGGAGCTGTTTTTT. Translated, it gives CATSKGPNTGELFF.

The V call is TRBV6-6, the J call TRBJ2-7; D is possibly TRBD2 (7 bases). The CDR3 covers 14 residues. CDR1 and CDR2 (germline): MNHNY, SVGAGI (reference sequence). V was shortened by 2 bases and J by 6 bases, with 14 bases between the two germline ends. The CDR3 nucleotides read TGTGCCAGCAGTTACAAGCGGGACATGGCCGAGCAGTACTTC. It codes for CASSYKRDMAEQYF.

This chain links TRBV30 with TRBJ1-2; D possibly corresponds to TRBD1 (5 bases). The CDR3 runs 13 residues. Germline V gene data show CDR1 as GTSNPN and CDR2 as SVGIG (reference sequence). V gave up 4 bases and J gave up 3 bases, with 12 bases separating them. The CDR3, as DNA: TGTGCCTGGAATGGGGGTAGTCACTATGGCTACACCTTC. Residues: CAWNGGSHYGYTF.

The genes are TRBV5-1 and TRBJ2-7, with 9 bases matching TRBD2. Germline values: CDR1 SGHRS, CDR2 YFSETQ. The V gene end was trimmed by 9 bases and the J gene end by 0 bases; junction bases not matched to a gene: 4. The CDR3 is 13 amino acids. DNA of the CDR3: TGCGCCACCTTAGCGGGGGACTCCTACGAGCAGTACTTC. Its protein is CATLAGDSYEQYF.

The chain combines TRBV4-1 with TRBJ1-4; D gene uncertain. The CDR3 runs 11 residues. The germline CDR1 and CDR2 sequences are MGHRA and YSYEKL. The V gene lost 0 bases and the J gene lost 12 bases, with 5 bases spanning the gap. The CDR3 spells CASSQDLELFF. The CDR3 DNA sequence: TGCGCCAGCAGCCAAGATCTGGAACTGTTTTTT.

The chain joins TRBV6-1 to TRBJ2-7; D gene unclear. CDR3 size: 10 residues. CDR1 and CDR2 from the germline V gene are MNHNS and SASEGT. Trimming took off 4 bases at V and 6 bases at J, with 4 bases between the two ends. CDR3 nucleotides: TGTGCCAGCAGTGGGCGCGAGCAGTACTTC. It translates to CASSGREQYF.

CDR3 nucleotides: TGTGCCAGCAGCGTAGCTGGGGGGACCCCCACAAATTCACCCCTCCACTTT. Amino acid sequence: CASSVAGGTPTNSPLHF. The chain combines TRBV9 with TRBJ1-6, with a weak D call TRBD1 (5 bases). Per the germline V gene, CDR1 is SGDLS and CDR2 is YYNGEE. The CDR3 spans 17 residues. Deletions cut 0 bases from V and 7 bases from J, with 17 bases between.

The CDR3 nucleotides read TGTGCCAGCAGCTCGGATCGTAGGGAGCAGTACTTC. The encoded protein is CASSSDRREQYF. The gene calls are TRBV5-5 and TRBJ2-7; D is unclear. Germline CDR1 reads SGHKS; CDR2 reads YYEKEE (reference sequence). This CDR3 contains 12 residues. The V end was cut by 3 bases, the J end by 7 bases, with 11 bases between.

The gene calls are TRBV30 and TRBJ2-6; D is tentatively TRBD1 or TRBD2 (5 bases each). This CDR3 spans 16 amino acids. V gave up 5 bases and J gave up 0 bases, with 14 bases separating them. Germline loops: CDR1 GTSNPN, CDR2 SVGIG (reference sequence). CDR3 protein: CAWFGTDVSGANVLTF. The CDR3 DNA reads as TGTGCCTGGTTCGGGACGGATGTCTCTGGGGCCAACGTCCTGACTTTC.

Regarding this clone: With a much larger clone just one base away, this may be a read error. The sample carries other DNA sequences with the same CDR3. V gene TRBV7-2 combines with J gene TRBJ2-7; D gene uncertain. The CDR3 is 12 amino acids. Germline lookup yields CDR1 SGHTA and CDR2 FQGNSA. V lost 5 bases and J lost 0, with 5 bases in between. CDR3 DNA: TGTGCCAGCAGCCCGACCTCCTACGAGCAGTACTTC. Translation gives CASSPTSYEQYF.

Note on this clone: Other DNA variants within this sample encode the same CDR3. As DNA, the CDR3 is TGCGCCAGCAGCTCCGTGAGCACAGATACGCAGTATTTT. It codes for CASSSVSTDTQYF. This sequence joins TRBV5-1 and TRBJ2-3; D is unresolved. CDR1 SGHRS and CDR2 YFSETQ come from the germline V gene. V gave up 3 bases and J gave up 0 bases, with 5 bases separating them. The CDR3 loop spans 13 amino acids.

The chain is built from TRBV15 and TRBJ2-7, with 8 bases that match TRBD2. The CDR3 has 16 residues. With V trimmed by 1 base and J by 7 bases, 12 bases remained unmatched. Germline CDR1 is LNHNV and CDR2 is YYDKDF (reference sequence). The DNA for the CDR3 is TGTGCCACCAGCAGAGGCTTAGCGGGACCCCTCGAAGAGCAGTACTTC. Translated, it gives CATSRGLAGPLEEQYF.